The 20 T cell receptor beta chains listed next were all sequenced from one sample in a study of response to subunit inactivated influenza vaccine. MiXCR, applied by TCRdb to the RT-PCR reads, yields one record per CDR3 protein. The sample shows 450,000 to 600,000 distinct CDR3 sequences, around 8% of them seen only once. This material consisted of PBMCs from blood, taken less than 25 months after vaccination. Receptor source: a man aged 50 to 69 who received an inactivated influenza vaccine.

Only a few counts were recorded for this clonotype. Here the CDR3 reads CATSYGGTDTQYF. The CDR3 nucleotides read TGTGCCACCAGTTATGGGGGCACAGATACGCAGTATTTT. This chain connects TRBV15 to TRBJ2-3; no reliable D call. V lost 6 bases, J lost 1 base, and 8 bases lay in between. CDR1 and CDR2 from the germline V gene are LNHNV and YYDKDF (reference sequence). There are 13 residues in the CDR3.

This clonotype was counted a few times. This chain uses TRBV7-2 with TRBJ2-1; the match to TRBD1 covers 9 bases. The germline CDR1 and CDR2 sequences are SGHTA and FQGNSA. The CDR3 is 15 residues long. V shed 5 bases and J 7 bases; nucleotides not matched to a gene: 9. Here the CDR3 reads CASSNRDRVSNEQFF. Written as DNA, the CDR3 is TGTGCCAGCAGCAACCGGGACAGGGTTTCGAATGAGCAGTTCTTC.

Only a few counts were recorded for this clonotype. The J gene is TRBJ1-1, the V gene TRBV2; possible D gene TRBD1, 5 bases. CDR1 and CDR2 (germline): SNHLY, FYNNEI. Trimming cost V 7 bases and J 4 bases, with 13 bases left between them. This CDR3 has 13 residues. CDR3: CASNRGGGTEAFF. CDR3 DNA sequence: TGTGCCAGCAATCGGGGGGGTGGCACTGAAGCTTTCTTT.

This clonotype was seen repeatedly, ten times or more. The gene calls are TRBV18 and TRBJ2-2, with D maybe TRBD1 (6 bases). From germline, CDR1 is KGHSH and CDR2 LQKENI. The CDR3 is 13 amino acids. V lost 9 bases, J lost 2 bases, and 10 bases lay in between. CDR3 sequence: CASMTGNTGELFF. CDR3 DNA: TGTGCCAGTATGACAGGAAACACCGGGGAGCTGTTTTTT.

This chain joins TRBV7-9 and TRBJ1-3; no firm D call. The CDR3 is made up of 14 amino acids. The V and J ends lost 5 bases and 4 bases respectively, with 12 bases between them. Germline V gene sequence: CDR1 SEHNR, CDR2 FQNEAQ (reference sequence). The CDR3 nucleotides read TGTGCCAGCAGCCGCGTCTTATCGGGAAACACCATATATTTT. It specifies CASSRVLSGNTIYF.

In this sample, this clonotype turned up a few times. CDR3 in amino acids: CASSIVGLAGGSQFF. The CDR3 nucleotides read TGTGCCAGTAGTATAGTGGGACTAGCGGGGGGGTCGCAGTTCTTC. V usage is TRBV19 and J usage is TRBJ2-1, with 16 bases lining up with TRBD2. The CDR3 contains 15 residues. After removal of 1 base from V and 12 bases from J, the junction contained 3 bases not matched to a gene. CDR1 LNHDA and CDR2 SQIVND come from the germline V gene (reference sequence). The full variable domain, its missing parts supplied by reference TRBV19 and TRBJ2-1, is DGGITQSPKYLFRKEGQNVTLSCEQNLNHDAMYWYRQDPGQGLRLIYYSQIVNDFQKGDIAEGYSVSREKKESFPLTVTSAQKNPTAFYLCASSIVGLAGGSQFFGPGTRLTVL.

V and J are TRBV6-5 and TRBJ1-1; tentatively, D is TRBD1 (5 bases). V gave up 3 bases and J gave up 5 bases, with 13 bases separating them. CDR1 and CDR2 from the germline V gene are MNHEY and SVGAGI. CDR3 size: 14 residues. CDR3 loop: CASSYGTGETEAFF. Written as DNA, the CDR3 is TGTGCCAGCAGTTATGGAACGGGGGAAACTGAAGCTTTCTTT.

This clonotype was found a few times. The CDR3 spells CASSLGGGALDTQYF. The CDR3 nucleotides read TGTGCCAGCAGCTTAGGTGGGGGGGCTTTAGATACGCAGTATTTT. V gene TRBV7-2 combines with J gene TRBJ2-3, with D perhaps matching TRBD2 (7 bases). The CDR3 extends over 15 amino acids. V lost 1 base to trimming and J lost 5 bases, with 13 bases between them. CDR1 is SGHTA, CDR2 FQGNSA, per germline.

The chain is built from TRBV7-2 and TRBJ2-1; D may be TRBD1 (5 bases). V lost 1 base to trimming and J lost 3 bases, with 10 bases between them. There are 15 residues in the CDR3. Germline CDR1 is SGHTA and CDR2 is FQGNSA. The chain's CDR3 is CASSLGPGNYNEQFF. DNA for the CDR3: TGTGCCAGCAGCTTAGGTCCAGGGAACTACAATGAGCAGTTCTTC.

This clonotype was picked up a small number of times. The V and J genes are TRBV9 and TRBJ2-1; TRBD2 agrees at 8 bases. Trimming removed 2 bases from V and 3 bases from J; junction bases left unmatched: 10. CDR3 size: 17 residues. Per the germline V gene, CDR1 is SGDLS and CDR2 is YYNGEE. The CDR3 is CASSVSGGGTIYNEQFF. The CDR3 DNA follows: TGTGCCAGCAGCGTGTCCGGGGGGGGTACTATCTACAATGAGCAGTTCTTC.

V is TRBV20-1 and J is TRBJ1-5; no clear D gene. This CDR3 is 14 amino acids long. Germline V lookup: CDR1 DFQATT, CDR2 SNEGSKA (reference sequence). With 5 bases removed from V and 2 bases from J, the gap between germline ends came to 13 bases. The CDR3 sequence: CSARESTGNQPQHF. The CDR3 region has the DNA TGCAGTGCTCGGGAGTCTACGGGCAATCAGCCCCAGCATTTT.

A few counts support this clonotype. The V call is TRBV29-1, the J call TRBJ2-7; tentative D call: TRBD2 (6 bases). The CDR3 spans 12 residues. The V and J ends lost 7 bases and 2 bases respectively, with 12 bases between them. Germline values: CDR1 SQVTM, CDR2 ANQGSEA. The CDR3 protein is CSAGGRPYEQYF. For the CDR3, the DNA is TGCAGCGCCGGGGGACGCCCCTACGAGCAGTACTTC.

Ten or more counts support this clonotype. The chain joins TRBV5-1 to TRBJ1-1; D call uncertain. Trimming removed 3 bases at V and 5 bases at J, with 14 bases between. From germline, CDR1 is SGHRS and CDR2 YFSETQ. CDR3 size: 14 residues. The CDR3 region has the DNA TGCGCCAGCAGCTCAGACGGACGGGAGACTGAAGCTTTCTTT. This gives the protein CASSSDGRETEAFF. The full variable domain, in which reference TRBV5-1 and TRBJ1-1 provide the parts outside the CDR3, is KAGVTQTPRYLIKTRGQQVTLSCSPISGHRSVSWYQQTPGQGLQFLFEYFSETQRNKGNFPGRFSGRQFSNSRSEMNVSTLELGDSALYLCASSSDGRETEAFFGQGTRLTVV.

This clonotype occurred many times. J is TRBJ2-7 and V is TRBV7-8, with a possible D match to TRBD1 (6 bases). Germline V gene lookup returns CDR1 SGHVS and CDR2 FQNEAQ. The germline V and J ends were trimmed by 2 bases and 3 bases, with 14 bases remaining between them. CDR3 length: 15 residues. DNA of the CDR3: TGTGCCAGCAGCTTAAGTTCCAGCAGGGGCTACGAGCAGTACTTC. Translated, it gives CASSLSSSRGYEQYF.

The V and J genes are TRBV6-2 or TRBV6-3 and TRBJ1-5; 8 positions match TRBD1. The V and J ends lost 5 bases and 7 bases, in that order; junction bases with no gene match: 13. CDR1 and CDR2 from the germline V gene are MNHEY and SVGEGT. CDR3 size: 16 residues. The CDR3 protein is CASSPRGQGGWQPQHF. In DNA, the CDR3 is TGTGCCAGCAGTCCTAGAGGACAGGGAGGTTGGCAGCCCCAGCATTTT.

This clonotype was counted a few times. The CDR3 sequence: CASSPRQGASYNEQFF. In DNA, the CDR3 is TGTGCCAGCAGCCCTCGTCAGGGGGCCTCCTACAATGAGCAGTTCTTC. The chain links TRBV7-9 to TRBJ2-1, with 8 bases identical to TRBD1. CDR1 and CDR2 from the germline V gene are SEHNR and FQNEAQ (reference sequence). CDR3 length: 16 amino acids. The trim removed 5 bases at V and 0 bases at J, leaving 6 bases unmatched.

This clonotype was detected a few times. The rearrangement joins TRBV12-3 or TRBV12-4 to TRBJ2-1; 7 bases map to TRBD2. Trimming cost V 6 bases and J 1 base; bases outside gene matches: 6. This CDR3 is 15 amino acids long. CDR3 protein: CASSPPGLSYNEQFF. CDR3 DNA: TGTGCCAGCAGCCCCCCGGGACTATCCTACAATGAGCAGTTCTTC.

This chain links TRBV3-1 with TRBJ1-4; D is uncertain. CDR3 length: 15 amino acids. Germline V gives CDR1 LGHDT, CDR2 YNNKEL (reference sequence). Trimming left V 4 bases short and J 8 bases short, with 17 bases between. In DNA form, the CDR3 reads TGTGCCAGCAGCCCAAGAGAGGGATTCGGCGAAAAACTGTTTTTT. It is translated as CASSPREGFGEKLFF.

This clonotype was recorded at least ten times. This chain joins TRBV5-1 and TRBJ2-1; maybe TRBD1 (5 bases). The CDR3 has 14 residues. With 4 bases removed from V and 2 bases from J, the gap between germline ends came to 10 bases. Germline V gives CDR1 SGHRS, CDR2 YFSETQ. The CDR3 reads CASSKAGTYNEQFF. The CDR3, as DNA: TGCGCCAGCAGCAAGGCAGGGACCTACAATGAGCAGTTCTTC.

This clonotype came up a few times. The junction and the germline gene differ at one end; a read error may be behind it. The chain has TRBV20-1 and TRBJ1-1; the D gene is possibly TRBD1 (6 bases). The CDR3 has 15 residues. Germline values: CDR1 DFQATT, CDR2 SNEGSKA (reference sequence). CDR3 nucleotide sequence: TGCGGTGCTAGAAACCCAGGGGCCTCGGGCACTGAAGCTTTCTTT. Amino acids: CGARNPGASGTEAFF.